What follows is one T cell receptor (beta chain) and its context. Sequencing used immunoSEQ multiplex PCR; TCRdb keeps in-frame clones, though not all of them. Found here are approximately 70,000 clones, about 98% of them singletons; the top ten hold approximately 0.17%. The data were taken from a study of technical replicates of blood from a few donors. Sequencing was done on a sample of T cells isolated from PBMCs. This sequence was found in a human donor in good health.

The CDR3 region has the DNA TGCGCCAGCAGCGTAGGGACTAGCGGGGGAGCAGATACGCAGTATTTT. Its translation is CASSVGTSGGADTQYF. The chain recombines TRBV5-1 with TRBJ2-3; 14 nucleotides match TRBD2. The CDR3 runs 16 residues. CDR1 SGHRS and CDR2 YFSETQ come from the germline V gene. The V and J ends lost 4 bases and 4 bases, in that order; junction bases with no gene match: 5.